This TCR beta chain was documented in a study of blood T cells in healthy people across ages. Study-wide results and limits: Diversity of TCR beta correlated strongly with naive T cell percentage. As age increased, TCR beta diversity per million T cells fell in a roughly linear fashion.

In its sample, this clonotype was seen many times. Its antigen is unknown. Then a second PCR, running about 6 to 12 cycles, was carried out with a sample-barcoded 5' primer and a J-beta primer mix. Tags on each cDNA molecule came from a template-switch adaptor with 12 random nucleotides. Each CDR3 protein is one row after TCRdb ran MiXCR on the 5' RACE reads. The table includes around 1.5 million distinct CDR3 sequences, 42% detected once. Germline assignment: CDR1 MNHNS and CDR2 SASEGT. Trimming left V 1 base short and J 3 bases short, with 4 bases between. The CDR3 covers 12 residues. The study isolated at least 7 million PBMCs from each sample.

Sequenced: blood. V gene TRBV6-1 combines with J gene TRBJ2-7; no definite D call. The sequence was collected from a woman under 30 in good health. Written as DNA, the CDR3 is TGTGCCAGCAGTGAAGTGGGCTACGAGCAGTACTTC. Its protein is CASSEVGYEQYF.